Listed below are T cell receptor beta chains from one sample, sequenced in a study of vaccination effects on CD4 cells after COVID-19. These TCRs' antigens remain unknown. Assay used: immunoSEQ multiplex PCR; TCRdb lists only in-frame clones, some missing. This sample has 75,000 or so clones, with roughly 80% found just once. Here the sequenced sample was CD4+ T cells from PBMCs cultured with HCoV-OC43 spike peptides, taken after COVID-19 vaccination. These receptors originate from a human donor who received a COVID-19 vaccine. The CDR3 runs from the conserved cysteine through the conserved F or W. The order of the fields is J gene, D gene, V gene, clone size, CDR3 DNA, CDR3 protein. D genes are given only for firm matches. The size of a clone is reported for some rows only, either as once, few or many, or as a class for expanded clones.

J gene: TRBJ2-6
D gene: NA
V gene: TRBV5-6
clone size: NA
CDR3 DNA: TGTGCCAGCAGCCGGACCTTGGGGGGGCTTGGGGCCAACGTCCTGACTTTC
CDR3 protein: CASSRTLGGLGANVLTF

J gene: TRBJ1-6
D gene: NA
V gene: TRBV2
clone size: NA
CDR3 DNA: TGTGCCAGCAGTGAAGCGGGGGTCTCACCCCTCCACTTT
CDR3 protein: CASSEAGVSPLHF

J gene: TRBJ1-1
D gene: NA
V gene: TRBV7-3
clone size: NA
CDR3 DNA: TGTGCCAGCAGCCCCTCCATGAACACTGAAGCTTTCTTT
CDR3 protein: CASSPSMNTEAFF

J gene: TRBJ1-2
D gene: NA
V gene: TRBV23-1
clone size: NA
CDR3 DNA: TGCGCCAGCAGTCGAGCCCACCGCTCCGCTCGCACCTTC
CDR3 protein: CASSRAHRSARTF

J gene: TRBJ1-4
D gene: NA
V gene: TRBV21-1
clone size: NA
CDR3 DNA: TGTGCCAGCAGCAAACGGGGACAGTCTGGTGAAAAACTGTTTTTT
CDR3 protein: CASSKRGQSGEKLFF

J gene: TRBJ1-1
D gene: NA
V gene: TRBV6-4
clone size: NA
CDR3 DNA: TGTGCCAGCAGCCTAGACAGGATCGGGAACACTGAAGCTTTCTTT
CDR3 protein: CASSLDRIGNTEAFF

J gene: TRBJ1-3
D gene: TRBD1
V gene: TRBV5-6
clone size: NA
CDR3 DNA: TGTGCCAGCAGCTTGTTCTTCGGACCAGGGGGCCCGGGAAACACCATATATTTT
CDR3 protein: CASSLFFGPGGPGNTIYF

J gene: TRBJ1-4
D gene: TRBD1
V gene: TRBV7-2
clone size: NA
CDR3 DNA: TGTGCCAGCAGCTCGAGGACAGGGGAGAAACTGTTTTTT
CDR3 protein: CASSSRTGEKLFF

J gene: TRBJ2-3
D gene: TRBD2
V gene: TRBV5-1
clone size: NA
CDR3 DNA: TGCGCCAGCAGCCCATCTAGCGGGGGGTCAGAAGGTACGCAGTATTTT
CDR3 protein: CASSPSSGGSEGTQYF

J gene: TRBJ2-1
D gene: TRBD2
V gene: TRBV9
clone size: NA
CDR3 DNA: TGTGCCAGCAGCGTAGGGCTCGGACTAGCGGCCTACAATGAGCAGTTCTTC
CDR3 protein: CASSVGLGLAAYNEQFF

J gene: TRBJ2-1
D gene: TRBD2
V gene: TRBV7-2
clone size: NA
CDR3 DNA: TGTGCCAGCAGCCCACGGACTAGCGGGGGGGAGGGTGAGCAGTTCTTC
CDR3 protein: CASSPRTSGGEGEQFF

J gene: TRBJ1-2
D gene: NA
V gene: TRBV20-1
clone size: NA
CDR3 DNA: TGCAGTGCTAGTCTTTCCGGATCGGGCTACACCTTC
CDR3 protein: CSASLSGSGYTF

J gene: TRBJ2-5
D gene: TRBD2
V gene: TRBV7-2
clone size: once
CDR3 DNA: TGTGCCAGCAGACTCGGGGGGGCCCAAGAGACCCAGTACTTC
CDR3 protein: CASRLGGAQETQYF

J gene: TRBJ2-5
D gene: TRBD1
V gene: TRBV18
clone size: NA
CDR3 DNA: TGTGCCAGCTCACTGGGACAGAACCCGTACCAAGAGACCCAGTACTTC
CDR3 protein: CASSLGQNPYQETQYF

J gene: TRBJ1-1
D gene: NA
V gene: TRBV18
clone size: NA
CDR3 DNA: TGTGCCAGCTCACCAAGCAGGGGCACTGAAGCTTTCTTT
CDR3 protein: CASSPSRGTEAFF

J gene: TRBJ2-1
D gene: TRBD2
V gene: TRBV5-1
clone size: once
CDR3 DNA: TGCGCCAGCAGCTTGGCTGGCGGGGGGGCCTACAATGAGCAGTTCTTC
CDR3 protein: CASSLAGGGAYNEQFF

J gene: TRBJ2-5
D gene: NA
V gene: TRBV20-1
clone size: NA
CDR3 DNA: TGCAGTGCTGTGAAACGAGAGACCCAGTACTTC
CDR3 protein: CSAVKRETQYF

J gene: TRBJ2-1
D gene: NA
V gene: TRBV12-3/TRBV12-4
clone size: NA
CDR3 DNA: TGTGCCAGCAGCCTGTGGGGTTACAATGAGCAGTTCTTC
CDR3 protein: CASSLWGYNEQFF

J gene: TRBJ2-3
D gene: NA
V gene: TRBV18
clone size: NA
CDR3 DNA: TGTGCCAGCTCCAGAACGGGACGGACTAACACAGATACGCAGTATTTT
CDR3 protein: CASSRTGRTNTDTQYF

J gene: TRBJ1-4
D gene: NA
V gene: TRBV5-1
clone size: NA
CDR3 DNA: TGCGCCAGCAGCTCGATAGGCGCAACTAATGAAAAACTGTTTTTT
CDR3 protein: CASSSIGATNEKLFF

J gene: TRBJ2-3
D gene: NA
V gene: TRBV19
clone size: NA
CDR3 DNA: TGTGCCAGTAGTTTCCGGCGGCGCACAGATACGCAGTATTTT
CDR3 protein: CASSFRRRTDTQYF

J gene: TRBJ2-1
D gene: NA
V gene: TRBV28
clone size: NA
CDR3 DNA: TGTGCCAGCAGTCTCCGGGTTGGGACCTACAATGAGCAGTTCTTC
CDR3 protein: CASSLRVGTYNEQFF

J gene: TRBJ1-2
D gene: NA
V gene: TRBV27
clone size: NA
CDR3 DNA: TGTGCCAGCAGTCATCCGGGACAATATGGCTACACCTTC
CDR3 protein: CASSHPGQYGYTF

J gene: TRBJ2-5
D gene: NA
V gene: TRBV6-6
clone size: once
CDR3 DNA: TGTGCCAGCAGTTACCGCCACGAGACCCAGTACTTC
CDR3 protein: CASSYRHETQYF

J gene: TRBJ1-3
D gene: TRBD1
V gene: TRBV6-6
clone size: NA
CDR3 DNA: TGTGCCAGCAGTTTGACAGGGGACTATGGAAACACCATATATTTT
CDR3 protein: CASSLTGDYGNTIYF

J gene: TRBJ1-5
D gene: NA
V gene: TRBV5-8
clone size: NA
CDR3 DNA: TGTGCCAGCTTGCGGGGGGTTGGACAGCCCCAGCATTTT
CDR3 protein: CASLRGVGQPQHF

J gene: TRBJ2-1
D gene: NA
V gene: TRBV13
clone size: NA
CDR3 DNA: TGTGCCAGCAGCTTAATCTACTTTACCGAGGGGTTAAGCTCCTACAATGAGCAGTTCTTC
CDR3 protein: CASSLIYFTEGLSSYNEQFF

J gene: TRBJ1-6
D gene: NA
V gene: TRBV6-5
clone size: NA
CDR3 DNA: TGTGCCAGCACGAATGGGGTGGACAATTCACCCCTCCACTTT
CDR3 protein: CASTNGVDNSPLHF

J gene: TRBJ1-2
D gene: NA
V gene: TRBV24-1
clone size: NA
CDR3 DNA: TGTGCCACCAGTGGGACTCGTGGCTACACCTTC
CDR3 protein: CATSGTRGYTF

J gene: TRBJ2-2
D gene: NA
V gene: TRBV9
clone size: few
CDR3 DNA: TGTGCCAGCAAGGGGTCCGGGGAGCTGTTTTTT
CDR3 protein: CASKGSGELFF

J gene: TRBJ1-4
D gene: NA
V gene: TRBV4-1
clone size: NA
CDR3 DNA: TGCGCCAGCAGCCACGAACTAGGGGTGACTAATGAAAAACTGTTTTTT
CDR3 protein: CASSHELGVTNEKLFF

J gene: TRBJ1-1
D gene: NA
V gene: TRBV6-6
clone size: NA
CDR3 DNA: TGTGCCAGCGGAGGGCGTAGCGAGAACACTGAAGCTTTCTTT
CDR3 protein: CASGGRSENTEAFF

J gene: TRBJ2-2
D gene: TRBD1
V gene: TRBV6-5
clone size: few
CDR3 DNA: TGTGCCAGCACCAGGACAGGGGGCACCACCGGGGAGCTGTTTTTT
CDR3 protein: CASTRTGGTTGELFF

J gene: TRBJ2-2
D gene: TRBD2
V gene: TRBV7-9
clone size: NA
CDR3 DNA: TGTGCCAGCGGTGTAGCGGGTAGGAACACCGGGGAGCTGTTTTTT
CDR3 protein: CASGVAGRNTGELFF

J gene: TRBJ1-6
D gene: TRBD1
V gene: TRBV20-1
clone size: once
CDR3 DNA: TGCAGTGCTAGTGCCGGGGCAGGGGGGAATTCACCCCTCCACTTT
CDR3 protein: CSASAGAGGNSPLHF

J gene: TRBJ1-2
D gene: NA
V gene: TRBV24-1
clone size: NA
CDR3 DNA: TGTGCCACCAGTACATATCCTAACTATGGCTACACCTTC
CDR3 protein: CATSTYPNYGYTF

J gene: TRBJ2-1
D gene: TRBD1
V gene: TRBV10-3
clone size: NA
CDR3 DNA: TGTGCCATCAGTGAGAATAAAGGACAGGCCTACAATGAGCAGTTCTTC
CDR3 protein: CAISENKGQAYNEQFF

J gene: TRBJ1-2
D gene: NA
V gene: TRBV30
clone size: NA
CDR3 DNA: TGTGCCTGGAGTGTGAACTATGGCTACACCTTC
CDR3 protein: CAWSVNYGYTF

J gene: TRBJ2-1
D gene: NA
V gene: TRBV2
clone size: NA
CDR3 DNA: TGTGCCAGCAGTGAAGACCGATTCACCTACAATGAGCAGTTCTTC
CDR3 protein: CASSEDRFTYNEQFF

J gene: TRBJ1-1
D gene: NA
V gene: TRBV2
clone size: NA
CDR3 DNA: TGTGCCAGCAGCTACGGGACACACAAGAACACTGAAGCTTTCTTT
CDR3 protein: CASSYGTHKNTEAFF

J gene: TRBJ1-5
D gene: TRBD1
V gene: TRBV6-2/TRBV6-3
clone size: few
CDR3 DNA: TGTGCCAGCAGTAGCGGGACAGGGGGGAATCAGCCCCAGCATTTT
CDR3 protein: CASSSGTGGNQPQHF

J gene: TRBJ1-1
D gene: TRBD1
V gene: TRBV3-1/TRBV3-2
clone size: NA
CDR3 DNA: TGTGCCAGCAGCCAGAACAGGGGACTGGAGGCTTTCTTT
CDR3 protein: CASSQNRGLEAFF

J gene: TRBJ1-1
D gene: NA
V gene: TRBV10-1
clone size: NA
CDR3 DNA: TGCGCCAGCAGTGACCCTCCGCGGGCTGAAGCTTTCTTT
CDR3 protein: CASSDPPRAEAFF

J gene: TRBJ1-5
D gene: NA
V gene: TRBV2
clone size: NA
CDR3 DNA: TGTGCCAGCAGCATTGAGGGTACTAGCAATCAGCCCCAGCATTTT
CDR3 protein: CASSIEGTSNQPQHF

J gene: TRBJ2-6
D gene: NA
V gene: TRBV28
clone size: NA
CDR3 DNA: TGTGCCAGCAGTACGGGACTTACTAGCTCTGGGGCCAACGTCCTGACTTTC
CDR3 protein: CASSTGLTSSGANVLTF

J gene: TRBJ2-3
D gene: NA
V gene: TRBV7-3
clone size: NA
CDR3 DNA: TGTGCCAGCAGCCCCAGTTCAACAGATACGCAGTATTTT
CDR3 protein: CASSPSSTDTQYF

J gene: TRBJ2-5
D gene: TRBD2
V gene: TRBV4-1
clone size: NA
CDR3 DNA: TGCGCCAGCAGCCAGTGGACTAGAGAGACCCAGTACTTC
CDR3 protein: CASSQWTRETQYF

J gene: TRBJ2-5
D gene: NA
V gene: TRBV19
clone size: NA
CDR3 DNA: TGTGCCAGTAGTATACAGGGTAGGCAGGAGACCCAGTACTTC
CDR3 protein: CASSIQGRQETQYF

J gene: TRBJ1-2
D gene: NA
V gene: TRBV5-1
clone size: NA
CDR3 DNA: TGCGCCAGCAGTCAGAGGGCGAACTATGGCTACACCTTC
CDR3 protein: CASSQRANYGYTF